This record covers a single T cell receptor beta chain. Its antigen is still unknown. The sample belongs to a study of T cell responses to AZD1222 COVID-19 vaccine. Overall study results and limits: Just a handful of AZD1222 recipients were seropositive at baseline. It should be noted that donors were predominantly white British and more often female, and clonal diversity was possibly underestimated. Spike-specific TCR depth and breadth grew after two AZD1222 doses.

This CDR3 has 17 residues. Germline lookup yields CDR1 SGHNT and CDR2 YYREEE (reference sequence). Trimming stripped 0 bases from V and 0 bases from J, with 10 bases between. Profiling relied on immunoSEQ multiplex PCR, and the TCRdb table lists in-frame clones only, not all of them. The profile shows 85,000 to 100,000 clones, about 92% of them singletons. The sequence came from an adult in good health. The chain recombines TRBV5-4 with TRBJ1-6; possibly TRBD1 for D (5 bases). Here the sequenced sample was peripheral blood, taken on day 0 of AZD1222 vaccination. The CDR3 nucleotides are TGTGCCAGCAGCTTGGGGGGCAGCTACTCCTATAATTCACCCCTCCACTTT. As protein: CASSLGGSYSYNSPLHF.